The 13 T cell receptor beta chains below come from one sample, sequenced in a study of blood T cell repertoires in COVID-19. Sequencing used immunoSEQ multiplex PCR; TCRdb keeps in-frame clones, though not all of them. Here the sample spans around 230,000 clones, roughly 88% being singletons. Sequenced: peripheral blood. These receptors all stem from a man aged 40-55 years with acute or convalescent COVID-19.

The DNA of the CDR3 is TGCGCCAGCAGCTCCCAAACAGTTTCCAGCAGTGGCTACACCTTC. Residues: CASSSQTVSSSGYTF. The rearrangement uses TRBV5-1 and TRBJ1-2; D is unresolved. The CDR3 covers 15 residues. The germline gives CDR1 SGHRS, CDR2 YFSETQ. Trimming removed 3 bases at V and 7 bases at J, with 19 bases between.

This clone was seen only a few times. V gene TRBV12-5 combines with J gene TRBJ1-1; 8 nucleotides line up with TRBD1. V shed 7 bases, J shed 3 bases, and the junction held 7 bases outside the gene matches. The germline gives CDR1 LGHNT, CDR2 FRNRAP. The CDR3 is 14 amino acids. CDR3 bases: TGTGCTAGTGACCTACAGGGGGGGTACACTGAAGCTTTCTTT. This codes for CASDLQGGYTEAFF.

This rearrangement joins TRBV9 to TRBJ1-1, with a weak D call TRBD1 (5 bases). The V and J ends lost 6 bases and 6 bases respectively, with 15 bases between them. In germline, CDR1 is SGDLS, CDR2 YYNGEE. This CDR3 has 13 residues. CDR3 loop: CASTSGGVAEAFF. For the CDR3, the DNA is TGTGCCAGCACTTCGGGGGGTGTGGCTGAAGCTTTCTTT. The full variable domain, its missing parts supplied by reference TRBV9 and TRBJ1-1, is DSGVTQTPKHLITATGQRVTLRCSPRSGDLSVYWYQQSLDQGLQFLIQYYNGEERAKGNILERFSAQQFPDLHSELNLSSLELGDSALYFCASTSGGVAEAFFGQGTRLTVV.

The chain has TRBV6-5 and TRBJ2-5; 7 nucleotides align to TRBD1. J lost 7 bases, V lost 8 bases, and 10 bases had no gene match. CDR3 size: 13 residues. Germline CDR1 reads MNHEY; CDR2 reads SVGAGI. This chain's CDR3 is CASGRTGKMTQYF. The CDR3 coding sequence is TGTGCCAGCGGCCGGACAGGCAAGATGACCCAGTACTTC.

The V gene is TRBV5-1, the J gene TRBJ2-1, with 10 bases aligning to TRBD2. The CDR3 length is 17 residues. V lost 0 bases, J lost 3 bases, and 6 bases stayed unmatched. The germline CDR1 and CDR2 sequences are SGHRS and YFSETQ. This CDR3 reads CASSLAGRTSGYNEQFF. The DNA for the CDR3 is TGCGCCAGCAGCTTGGCGGGTAGGACTAGCGGCTACAATGAGCAGTTCTTC.

The gene calls are TRBV9 and TRBJ1-6; no firm D call. Trimming took 2 bases from V and 9 from J, leaving 12 bases between them. Germline CDR1 reads SGDLS; CDR2 reads YYNGEE. The CDR3 runs to 14 residues. The CDR3 region is CASSVGGAGSPLHF. In DNA form, the CDR3 reads TGTGCCAGCAGCGTGGGAGGTGCCGGTTCACCCCTCCACTTT.

This chain joins TRBV19 and TRBJ1-2; weak D call: TRBD1 (5 bases). Germline CDR1 reads LNHDA; CDR2 reads SQIVND (reference sequence). V shed 9 bases and J shed 7 bases, with 12 bases lying between them. The CDR3 is 11 amino acids. CDR3 residues: CASWDFLGYTF. The CDR3 nucleotides are TGTGCCAGCTGGGACTTCCTTGGCTACACCTTC.

The rearrangement links TRBV6-1 to TRBJ2-7; TRBD2 agrees at 13 bases. In germline, CDR1 is MNHNS, CDR2 SASEGT. The length of the CDR3 is 16 residues. J lost 1 base, V lost 1 base, and 1 base had no gene match. Here the CDR3 DNA reads TGTGCCAGCAGTGAAGGACTAGCGGGAGGTTCCTACGAGCAGTACTTC. Translation gives CASSEGLAGGSYEQYF.

V is TRBV9 and J is TRBJ1-5, with D unresolved. Deletions cut 0 bases from V and 5 bases from J, with 6 bases between. The CDR3 sequence is 13 residues long. Germline lookup yields CDR1 SGDLS and CDR2 YYNGEE. CDR3 sequence (DNA): TGTGCCAGCAGCGTAGATAGTCATCAGCCCCAGCATTTT. It codes for CASSVDSHQPQHF.

The V and J genes are TRBV29-1 and TRBJ2-7; 7 bases match TRBD2. V was pared by 6 bases and J by 0 bases, with 5 bases of the junction left unmatched. Per germline, CDR1 SQVTM and CDR2 ANQGSEA. The CDR3 spans 13 residues. The CDR3 reads CSVAGFSSYEQYF. DNA of the CDR3: TGCAGCGTAGCGGGGTTCAGCTCCTACGAGCAGTACTTC.

V is TRBV5-6 and J is TRBJ2-3; maybe TRBD1 (6 bases). The V end lost 3 bases, the J end lost 2 bases, and 19 bases lay between the germline ends. The CDR3 runs 17 residues. The germline V gene has CDR1 SGHDT and CDR2 YYEEEE. The CDR3, as DNA: TGTGCCAGCAGCTCACACACACGACAGGAGGTCACAGATACGCAGTATTTT. This codes for CASSSHTRQEVTDTQYF.

The chain is built from TRBV7-2 and TRBJ1-2, with unresolved D. Per germline, CDR1 SGHTA and CDR2 FQGNSA. The CDR3 spans 13 residues. Trimming took off 2 bases at V and 7 bases at J, with 11 bases between the two ends. The CDR3 region has the DNA TGTGCCAGCAGCTTAAGTAATCTCGGTGGCTACACCTTC. Protein: CASSLSNLGGYTF.

The chain uses TRBV5-1 and TRBJ2-2; D is unresolved. Per germline, CDR1 SGHRS and CDR2 YFSETQ. V dropped 2 bases and J dropped 0 bases, with 8 bases sitting between them. This CDR3 has 15 amino acids. The DNA of the CDR3 is TGCGCCAGCAGCTTTTCACTCGCGAACACCGGGGAGCTGTTTTTT. Protein sequence: CASSFSLANTGELFF. The full variable domain, rest sourced from reference TRBV5-1 and TRBJ2-2, is KAGVTQTPRYLIKTRGQQVTLSCSPISGHRSVSWYQQTPGQGLQFLFEYFSETQRNKGNFPGRFSGRQFSNSRSEMNVSTLELGDSALYLCASSFSLANTGELFFGEGSRLTVL.